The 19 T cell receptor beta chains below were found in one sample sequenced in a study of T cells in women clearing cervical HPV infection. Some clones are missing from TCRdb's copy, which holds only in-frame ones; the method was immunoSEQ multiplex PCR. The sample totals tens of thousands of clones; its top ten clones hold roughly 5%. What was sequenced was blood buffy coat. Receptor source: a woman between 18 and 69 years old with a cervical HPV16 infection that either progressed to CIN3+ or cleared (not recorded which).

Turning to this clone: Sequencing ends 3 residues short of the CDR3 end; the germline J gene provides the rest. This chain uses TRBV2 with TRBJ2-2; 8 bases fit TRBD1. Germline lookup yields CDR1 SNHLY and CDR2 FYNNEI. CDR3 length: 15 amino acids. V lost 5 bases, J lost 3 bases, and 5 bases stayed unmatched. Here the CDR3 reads CASSTQGADTGELFF. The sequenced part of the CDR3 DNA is TGTGCCAGCAGTACCCAGGGGGCTGACACCGGGGAG.

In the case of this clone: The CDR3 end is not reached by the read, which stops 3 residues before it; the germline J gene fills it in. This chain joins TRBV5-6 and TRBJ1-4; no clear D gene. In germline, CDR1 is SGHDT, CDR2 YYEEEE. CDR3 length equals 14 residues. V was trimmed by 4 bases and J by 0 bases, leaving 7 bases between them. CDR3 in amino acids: CASSLKTTNEKLFF. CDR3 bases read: TGTGCCAGCAGCCTAAAGACAACTAATGAAAAA.

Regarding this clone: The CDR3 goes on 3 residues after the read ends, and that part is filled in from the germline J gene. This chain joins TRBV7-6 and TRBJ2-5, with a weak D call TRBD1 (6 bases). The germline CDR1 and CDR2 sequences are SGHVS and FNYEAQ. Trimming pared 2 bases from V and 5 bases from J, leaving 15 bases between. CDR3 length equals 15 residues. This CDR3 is CASSLIHGQRETQYF. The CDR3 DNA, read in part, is TGTGCCAGCAGCTTAATCCATGGACAGAGGGAGACC.

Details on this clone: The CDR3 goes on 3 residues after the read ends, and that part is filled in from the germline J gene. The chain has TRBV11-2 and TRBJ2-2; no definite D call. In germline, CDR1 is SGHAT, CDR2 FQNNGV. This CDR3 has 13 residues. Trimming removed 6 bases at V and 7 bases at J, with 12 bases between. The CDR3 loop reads CASSPGYSGELFF. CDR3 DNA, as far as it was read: TGTGCCAGCAGTCCAGGTTATAGCGGGGAG.

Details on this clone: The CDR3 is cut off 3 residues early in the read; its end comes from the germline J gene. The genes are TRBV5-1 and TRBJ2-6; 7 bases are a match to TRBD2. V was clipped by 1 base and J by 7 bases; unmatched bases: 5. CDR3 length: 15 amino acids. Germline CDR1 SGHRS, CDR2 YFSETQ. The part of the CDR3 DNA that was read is TGCGCCAGCAGCTTGTTCGCGGGGGAAGCCAACGTC. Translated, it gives CASSLFAGEANV. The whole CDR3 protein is CASSLFAGEANVLTF.

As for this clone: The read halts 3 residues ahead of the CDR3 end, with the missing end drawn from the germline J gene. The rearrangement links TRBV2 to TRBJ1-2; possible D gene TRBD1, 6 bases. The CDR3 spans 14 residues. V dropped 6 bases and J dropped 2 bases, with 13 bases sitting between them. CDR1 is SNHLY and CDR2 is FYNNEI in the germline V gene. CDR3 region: CASRERTGNYGYTF. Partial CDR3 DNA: TGTGCCAGCAGGGAACGAACAGGGAACTATGGC.

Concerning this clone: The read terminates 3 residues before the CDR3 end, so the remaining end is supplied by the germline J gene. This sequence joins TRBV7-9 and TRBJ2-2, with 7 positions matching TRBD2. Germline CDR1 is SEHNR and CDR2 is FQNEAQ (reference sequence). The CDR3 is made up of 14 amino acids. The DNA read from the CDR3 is TGTGCCAGCACCGGGGGGACGGAGAATTCACCG. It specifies CASTGGTENSP. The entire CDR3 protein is CASTGGTENSPLFF.

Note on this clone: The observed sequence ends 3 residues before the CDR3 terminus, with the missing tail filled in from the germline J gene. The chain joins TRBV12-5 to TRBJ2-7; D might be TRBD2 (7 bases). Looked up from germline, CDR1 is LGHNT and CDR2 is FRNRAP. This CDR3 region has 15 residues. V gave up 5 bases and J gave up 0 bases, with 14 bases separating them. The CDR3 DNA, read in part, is TGTGCTAGTGGTCCGGGGGGCAGTTACTCCTACGAG. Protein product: CASGPGGSYSYE. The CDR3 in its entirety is CASGPGGSYSYEQYF.

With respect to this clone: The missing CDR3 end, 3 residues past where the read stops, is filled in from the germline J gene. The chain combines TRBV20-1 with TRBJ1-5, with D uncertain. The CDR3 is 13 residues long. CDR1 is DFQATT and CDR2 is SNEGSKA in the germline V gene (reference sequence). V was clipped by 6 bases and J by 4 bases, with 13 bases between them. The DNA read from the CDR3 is TGCAGTGCGAGTGAGGGCGGGAATCAGCCC. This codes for CSASEGGNQP. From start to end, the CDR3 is CSASEGGNQPQHF.

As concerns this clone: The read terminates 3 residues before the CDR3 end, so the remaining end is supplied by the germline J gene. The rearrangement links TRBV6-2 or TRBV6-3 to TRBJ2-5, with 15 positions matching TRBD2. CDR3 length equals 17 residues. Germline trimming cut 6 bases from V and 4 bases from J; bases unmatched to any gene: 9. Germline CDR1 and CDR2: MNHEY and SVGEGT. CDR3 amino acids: CASRVGLAGGSGETQYF. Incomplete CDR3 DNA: TGTGCCAGCAGAGTAGGACTAGCGGGAGGGTCAGGAGAGACC.

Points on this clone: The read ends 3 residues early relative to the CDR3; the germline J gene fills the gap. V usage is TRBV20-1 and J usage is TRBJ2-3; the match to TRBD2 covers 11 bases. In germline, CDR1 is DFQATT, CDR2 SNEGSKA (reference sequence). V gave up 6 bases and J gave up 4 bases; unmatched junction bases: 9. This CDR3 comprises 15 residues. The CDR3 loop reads CSALTTSGIPDTQYF. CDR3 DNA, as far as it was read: TGCAGTGCCCTTACGACTAGCGGGATCCCAGATACG.

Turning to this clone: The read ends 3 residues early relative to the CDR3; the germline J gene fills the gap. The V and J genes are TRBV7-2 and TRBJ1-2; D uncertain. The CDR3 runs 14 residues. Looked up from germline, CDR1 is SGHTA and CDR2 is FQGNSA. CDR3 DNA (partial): TGTGCCAGCAGCCATACCACTCTTACCTACGAC. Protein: CASSHTTLTYD. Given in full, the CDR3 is CASSHTTLTYDYTF.

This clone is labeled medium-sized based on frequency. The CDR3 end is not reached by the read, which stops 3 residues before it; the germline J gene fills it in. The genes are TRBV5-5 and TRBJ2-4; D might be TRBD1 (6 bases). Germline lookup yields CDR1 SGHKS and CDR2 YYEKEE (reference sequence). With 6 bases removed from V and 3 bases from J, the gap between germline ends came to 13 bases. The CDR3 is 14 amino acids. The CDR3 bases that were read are TGTGCCAGCACCGGTCGGACAGACAAAAACATT. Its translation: CASTGRTDKNI. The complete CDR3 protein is CASTGRTDKNIQYF. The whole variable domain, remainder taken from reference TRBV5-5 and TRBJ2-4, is DAGVTQSPTHLIKTRGQQVTLRCSPISGHKSVSWYQQVLGQGPQFIFQYYEKEERGRGNFPDRFSARQFPNYSSELNVNALLLGDSALYLCASTGRTDKNIQYFGAGTRLSVL.

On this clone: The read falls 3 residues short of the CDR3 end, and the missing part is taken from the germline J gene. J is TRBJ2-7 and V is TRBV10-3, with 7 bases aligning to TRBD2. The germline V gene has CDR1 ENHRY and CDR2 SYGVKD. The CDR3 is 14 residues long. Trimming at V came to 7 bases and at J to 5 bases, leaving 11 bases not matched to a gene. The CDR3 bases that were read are TGTGCCATCAAGCGGGGAATAGTCGTGGACGAG. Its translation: CAIKRGIVVDE. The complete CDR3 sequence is CAIKRGIVVDEQYF.

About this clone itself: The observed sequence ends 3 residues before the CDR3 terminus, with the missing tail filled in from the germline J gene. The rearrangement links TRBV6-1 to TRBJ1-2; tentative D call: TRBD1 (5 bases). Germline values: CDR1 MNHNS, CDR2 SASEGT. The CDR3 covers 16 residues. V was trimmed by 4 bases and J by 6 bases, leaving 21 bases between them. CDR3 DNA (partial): TGTGCCAGCAGTGGGCAAAGAGGGCTCCCCAGGGATGGC. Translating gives CASSGQRGLPRDG. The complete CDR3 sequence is CASSGQRGLPRDGYTF.

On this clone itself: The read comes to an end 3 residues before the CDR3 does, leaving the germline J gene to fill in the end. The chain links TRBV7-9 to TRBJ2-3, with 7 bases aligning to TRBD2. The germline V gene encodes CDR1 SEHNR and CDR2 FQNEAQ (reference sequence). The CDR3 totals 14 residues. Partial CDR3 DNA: TGTGCCAGCAGCCCACTAGCGACTCAAGAGGCG. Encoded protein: CASSPLATQEA. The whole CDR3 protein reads CASSPLATQEAQYF.

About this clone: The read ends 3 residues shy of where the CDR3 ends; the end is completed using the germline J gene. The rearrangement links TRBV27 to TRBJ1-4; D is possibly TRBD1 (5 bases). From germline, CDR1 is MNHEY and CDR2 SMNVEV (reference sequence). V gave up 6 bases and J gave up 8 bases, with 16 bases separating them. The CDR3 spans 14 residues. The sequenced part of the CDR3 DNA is TGTGCCAGCAGAGGGGTCGGAATGATGGAAAAA. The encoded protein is CASRGVGMMEK. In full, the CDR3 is CASRGVGMMEKLFF.

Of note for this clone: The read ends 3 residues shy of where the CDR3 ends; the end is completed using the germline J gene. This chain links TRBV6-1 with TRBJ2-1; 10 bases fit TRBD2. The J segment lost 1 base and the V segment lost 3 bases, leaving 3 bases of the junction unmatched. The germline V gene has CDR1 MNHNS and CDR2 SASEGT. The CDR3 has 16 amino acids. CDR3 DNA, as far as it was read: TGTGCCAGCAGTGATTTAGCGGGAGGTTCCTACAATGAG. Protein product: CASSDLAGGSYNE. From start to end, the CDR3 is CASSDLAGGSYNEQFF.

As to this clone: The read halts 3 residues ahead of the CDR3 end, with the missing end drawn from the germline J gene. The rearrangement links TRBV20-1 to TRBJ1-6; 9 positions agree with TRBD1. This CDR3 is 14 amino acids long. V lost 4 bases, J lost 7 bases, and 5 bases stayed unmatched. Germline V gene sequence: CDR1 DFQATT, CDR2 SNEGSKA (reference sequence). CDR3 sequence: CSATQGARNSPLHF. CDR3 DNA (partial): TGCAGTGCTACACAGGGGGCTCGGAATTCACCC.